Listed below are T cell receptor beta chains from one sample, sequenced in a study of T cells in Graves' hyperthyroidism and ophthalmopathy. Via MiXCR, TCRdb re-called the multiplex PCR reads, giving one row per CDR3 protein. In the table there are 550,000 to 700,000 distinct CDR3 sequences, around 46% of which are singletons. Sequenced sample: peripheral blood or thyroid tissue (not recorded which). Receptors originate from an adult woman with Graves' disease, either hyperthyroidism or ophthalmopathy (not recorded which). Both conserved end residues are part of each CDR3. Each record gives: V gene, clone size, D gene, J gene, CDR3 DNA, CDR3 protein. D genes are given only for firm matches. Some rows have no size entry. The others give once, few or many, or a class for an expanded clone.

v_call: TRBV13
clone_size: many
d_call: TRBD2
j_call: TRBJ2-5
cdr3_nt: TGTGCCAGCAGCCCCGGGGGACTACTCCGAGAGACCCAGTACTTC
cdr3_aa: CASSPGGLLRETQYF

v_call: TRBV5-1
clone_size: many
d_call: .
j_call: TRBJ2-7
cdr3_nt: TGCGCCAGCAGCTTGGAGCTAGACTCTCAGCAGTACTTC
cdr3_aa: CASSLELDSQQYF

v_call: TRBV7-8
clone_size: many
d_call: .
j_call: TRBJ1-5
cdr3_nt: TGTGCCAGCAGCTTAAGGGGCGTAATGAGCAATCAGCCCCAGCATTTT
cdr3_aa: CASSLRGVMSNQPQHF

v_call: TRBV4-1
clone_size: many
d_call: .
j_call: TRBJ1-1
cdr3_nt: TGCGCCAGCAGCCACATAAAAGGGGACACTGAAGCTTTCTTT
cdr3_aa: CASSHIKGDTEAFF

v_call: TRBV3-1
clone_size: many
d_call: .
j_call: TRBJ1-2
cdr3_nt: TGTGCCAGCAGCCAACCGAGTAGCGGGGCTTGGGGCTACACCTTC
cdr3_aa: CASSQPSSGAWGYTF

v_call: TRBV10-3
clone_size: .
d_call: TRBD1
j_call: TRBJ1-1
cdr3_nt: TGTGCCATCTCTTTCGGGGGACAGCGAGGTGCGGCTTTCTTT
cdr3_aa: CAISFGGQRGAAFF

v_call: TRBV10-3
clone_size: .
d_call: .
j_call: TRBJ2-7
cdr3_nt: TGTGCCATCAGTGTCGCCGGCTACGAGCAGTACTTC
cdr3_aa: CAISVAGYEQYF

v_call: TRBV20-1
clone_size: many
d_call: TRBD2
j_call: TRBJ2-5
cdr3_nt: TGCAGTGTGCAGCGGGAGGTAGAGACCCAGTACTTC
cdr3_aa: CSVQREVETQYF

v_call: TRBV19
clone_size: few
d_call: .
j_call: TRBJ2-6
cdr3_nt: TGTGCCAGTAGTCCATCTGAGGCCAACGTCCTGACTTTC
cdr3_aa: CASSPSEANVLTF

v_call: TRBV5-1
clone_size: many
d_call: .
j_call: TRBJ1-1
cdr3_nt: TGCGCCAGCAGCTTGGCAGCGGGCACTGAAGCTTTCTTT
cdr3_aa: CASSLAAGTEAFF

v_call: TRBV24-1
clone_size: .
d_call: .
j_call: TRBJ1-1
cdr3_nt: TGTGCCACCAGTGCCGCAGGATACACTGAAGCTTTCTTT
cdr3_aa: CATSAAGYTEAFF

v_call: TRBV20-1
clone_size: .
d_call: TRBD2
j_call: TRBJ2-5
cdr3_nt: TGCAGTGCTGGTCGACTAGCGGGAGGGCCCCAGTACTTC
cdr3_aa: CSAGRLAGGPQYF

v_call: TRBV5-1
clone_size: few
d_call: .
j_call: TRBJ1-1
cdr3_nt: TGCGCCAGCAGCCCTTTTTTAGTTGGTGAAGCTTTCTTT
cdr3_aa: CASSPFLVGEAFF

v_call: TRBV29-1
clone_size: .
d_call: TRBD1
j_call: TRBJ2-7
cdr3_nt: TGCAGCGCTGGAACAGGGGGGAACTACGAGCAGTACTTC
cdr3_aa: CSAGTGGNYEQYF

v_call: TRBV6-1
clone_size: once
d_call: TRBD2
j_call: TRBJ2-2
cdr3_nt: TGTGCCTCTAGCGGGGGATACACCGGGGAGCTGTTTTTT
cdr3_aa: CASSGGYTGELFF

v_call: TRBV10-3
clone_size: .
d_call: .
j_call: TRBJ1-3
cdr3_nt: TGTGCCATCAGTTACAGCGGCTCTGGAAACACCATATATTTT
cdr3_aa: CAISYSGSGNTIYF

v_call: TRBV28
clone_size: few
d_call: TRBD1
j_call: TRBJ2-2
cdr3_nt: TGTGCCAGCAGCTTGACCGGGACAGCCTACACCGGGGAGCTGTTTTTT
cdr3_aa: CASSLTGTAYTGELFF

v_call: TRBV12-3/TRBV12-4
clone_size: .
d_call: .
j_call: TRBJ1-6
cdr3_nt: TGTGCCAGCAGTTTTTTTTCCCGTCCACCCCTCCACTTT
cdr3_aa: CASSFFSRPPLHF

v_call: TRBV7-9
clone_size: .
d_call: .
j_call: TRBJ2-7
cdr3_nt: TGTGCCAGCAAGAGACCAACCGCCTACGAGCAGTACTTC
cdr3_aa: CASKRPTAYEQYF

v_call: TRBV4-1
clone_size: many
d_call: .
j_call: TRBJ1-5
cdr3_nt: TGCGCCAGCAGCCAAGATGGGCCGGGTGTCCCTAGCAATCAGCCCCAGCATTTT
cdr3_aa: CASSQDGPGVPSNQPQHF

v_call: TRBV6-1
clone_size: many
d_call: .
j_call: TRBJ2-7
cdr3_nt: TGTGCCAGCAGTGAAGGACAAGAAGCCTACGAGCAGTACTTC
cdr3_aa: CASSEGQEAYEQYF

v_call: TRBV20-1
clone_size: .
d_call: .
j_call: TRBJ1-1
cdr3_nt: TGCAGTGCTATTGGACAGATGAACACTGAAGCTTTCTTT
cdr3_aa: CSAIGQMNTEAFF

v_call: TRBV19
clone_size: many
d_call: .
j_call: TRBJ1-2
cdr3_nt: TGTGCCAGTAGTATATACTGGAACTATGGCTACACCTTC
cdr3_aa: CASSIYWNYGYTF

v_call: TRBV10-3
clone_size: many
d_call: TRBD2
j_call: TRBJ2-7
cdr3_nt: TGTGCCATCAGTGAGCGAGCGGGAGGGCACTACGAGCAGTACTTC
cdr3_aa: CAISERAGGHYEQYF

v_call: TRBV11-2
clone_size: many
d_call: .
j_call: TRBJ2-7
cdr3_nt: TGTGCCAGCAGCTTAAAAGGGGCCAGGTCCTCCTACGAGCAGTACTTC
cdr3_aa: CASSLKGARSSYEQYF

v_call: TRBV5-1
clone_size: .
d_call: .
j_call: TRBJ2-7
cdr3_nt: TGCGCCAGCAGCGATGGGTCCGACAGGAGCTCCTACGAGCAGTACTTC
cdr3_aa: CASSDGSDRSSYEQYF

v_call: TRBV11-2
clone_size: many
d_call: .
j_call: TRBJ2-7
cdr3_nt: TGTGCCAGCAGCTTGTACGAGCAGTACTTC
cdr3_aa: CASSLYEQYF

v_call: TRBV9
clone_size: many
d_call: .
j_call: TRBJ2-5
cdr3_nt: TGTGCCAGCAGCGTAGAAGCGTTGGAGGGGGCAGGGACCCAGTACTTC
cdr3_aa: CASSVEALEGAGTQYF

v_call: TRBV28
clone_size: few
d_call: .
j_call: TRBJ1-2
cdr3_nt: TGTGCCAGCAGTTTTCACAGGGAATCGTATGGCTACACCTTC
cdr3_aa: CASSFHRESYGYTF

v_call: TRBV28
clone_size: many
d_call: .
j_call: TRBJ1-1
cdr3_nt: TGTGCCAGCAGTTTTTTTGGTTCGGGACGGACTGAAGCTTTCTTT
cdr3_aa: CASSFFGSGRTEAFF

v_call: TRBV7-2
clone_size: .
d_call: TRBD2
j_call: TRBJ2-5
cdr3_nt: TGTGCCAGCAGCTTAGCATCTGGGACTAGCGCATTAAGGACCCAGTACTTC
cdr3_aa: CASSLASGTSALRTQYF

v_call: TRBV9
clone_size: .
d_call: .
j_call: TRBJ1-2
cdr3_nt: TGTGCCAGCAGCGGAGAAGGAGTCAACTATGGCTACACCTTC
cdr3_aa: CASSGEGVNYGYTF

v_call: TRBV5-1
clone_size: .
d_call: .
j_call: TRBJ2-5
cdr3_nt: TGCGCCAGCAGCCCGGTGTGGGAGCTTTCCGAGACCCAGTACTTC
cdr3_aa: CASSPVWELSETQYF

v_call: TRBV28
clone_size: few
d_call: .
j_call: TRBJ1-5
cdr3_nt: TGTGCCAGCAGCCCTCGGGTTATCGTCGTCCATCAGCCCCAGCATTTT
cdr3_aa: CASSPRVIVVHQPQHF

v_call: TRBV30
clone_size: few
d_call: .
j_call: TRBJ2-2
cdr3_nt: TGTGCCTGGACTCCTGGGACTCCCGCCGGGGAGCTGTTTTTT
cdr3_aa: CAWTPGTPAGELFF

v_call: TRBV7-9
clone_size: .
d_call: .
j_call: TRBJ2-7
cdr3_nt: TGTGCCAGCAGTCCTGACGAGGGCAGATCCTACGAGCAGTACTTC
cdr3_aa: CASSPDEGRSYEQYF

v_call: TRBV5-1
clone_size: .
d_call: .
j_call: TRBJ1-1
cdr3_nt: TGCGCCAGCAGCACGGACCGAGAAGCTTTCTTT
cdr3_aa: CASSTDREAFF

v_call: TRBV20-1
clone_size: many
d_call: .
j_call: TRBJ2-7
cdr3_nt: TGCAGTGCTAGAGGGACCTTTCCCACCGAGCAGTACTTC
cdr3_aa: CSARGTFPTEQYF

v_call: TRBV20-1
clone_size: many
d_call: TRBD1
j_call: TRBJ1-4
cdr3_nt: TGCAGTGCTAGAAGAGGGGGCTTGGATGAAAAACTGTTTTTT
cdr3_aa: CSARRGGLDEKLFF

v_call: TRBV25-1
clone_size: .
d_call: TRBD1
j_call: TRBJ1-2
cdr3_nt: TGTGCCAGCAGTCCTAAACAGGGGGCTGTTGGCTACACCTTC
cdr3_aa: CASSPKQGAVGYTF

v_call: TRBV5-6
clone_size: many
d_call: .
j_call: TRBJ2-7
cdr3_nt: TGTGCCAACAGCGAGGAGGAGAGCTCCTACGAGCAGTACTTC
cdr3_aa: CANSEEESSYEQYF

v_call: TRBV7-3
clone_size: .
d_call: TRBD1
j_call: TRBJ2-6
cdr3_nt: TGTGCCAGCAGCACCGGACAGGGATCTGGGGCCAACGTCCTGACTTTC
cdr3_aa: CASSTGQGSGANVLTF

v_call: TRBV14
clone_size: many
d_call: .
j_call: TRBJ1-2
cdr3_nt: TGTGCCAGCAGCGCCGGTTCCTATGGCTACACCTTC
cdr3_aa: CASSAGSYGYTF

v_call: TRBV20-1
clone_size: once
d_call: .
j_call: TRBJ1-1
cdr3_nt: TGCAGTGCCAAGGATTTCCGACGGACCATGAACACTGAAGCTTTCTTT
cdr3_aa: CSAKDFRRTMNTEAFF

v_call: TRBV29-1
clone_size: .
d_call: .
j_call: TRBJ2-2
cdr3_nt: TGCAGCGTTGTAACGACCCGAGAAGGAAAGGGTACCGGGGAGCTGTTTTTT
cdr3_aa: CSVVTTREGKGTGELFF

v_call: TRBV7-8
clone_size: .
d_call: .
j_call: TRBJ2-6
cdr3_nt: TGTGCCAGCAGCTTAGCGCTTCAGGGACTCTCTGGGGCCAACGTCCTGACTTTC
cdr3_aa: CASSLALQGLSGANVLTF

v_call: TRBV7-9
clone_size: .
d_call: TRBD1
j_call: TRBJ1-1
cdr3_nt: TGTGCCAGCAGCTTGGACCGTGGGGACAGGGGAGCTTTCTTT
cdr3_aa: CASSLDRGDRGAFF

v_call: TRBV19
clone_size: many
d_call: .
j_call: TRBJ1-1
cdr3_nt: TGTGCCAGTAGTACTACACCGAACACTGAAGCTTTCTTT
cdr3_aa: CASSTTPNTEAFF

v_call: TRBV18
clone_size: few
d_call: .
j_call: TRBJ2-5
cdr3_nt: TGTGCCAGCTCACCAAGTCTAGGGTTACAAGAGACCCAGTACTTC
cdr3_aa: CASSPSLGLQETQYF

v_call: TRBV7-9
clone_size: .
d_call: .
j_call: TRBJ1-6
cdr3_nt: TGTGCCAGCAGCTCCTTTCAGGGGACGGGGCATTCACCCCTCCACTTT
cdr3_aa: CASSSFQGTGHSPLHF

v_call: TRBV6-1
clone_size: many
d_call: TRBD2
j_call: TRBJ2-7
cdr3_nt: TGTGCCAGCAGTGAAACCATGGGGACTACTTCCTACGAGCAGTACTTC
cdr3_aa: CASSETMGTTSYEQYF

v_call: TRBV2
clone_size: .
d_call: .
j_call: TRBJ1-1
cdr3_nt: TGTGCCAGCAGGGAGGAGGACACTGAAGCTTTCTTT
cdr3_aa: CASREEDTEAFF

v_call: TRBV10-3
clone_size: few
d_call: .
j_call: TRBJ2-5
cdr3_nt: TGTGCCATCACCTCAGAATACGGGGCAGACAAAAGAGTGGCCCAGTACTTC
cdr3_aa: CAITSEYGADKRVAQYF